What follows are 16 T cell receptor beta chains derived from one specimen sequenced in a study of T cells in Graves' hyperthyroidism and ophthalmopathy (dated 2019 in TCRdb). The method was multiplex PCR. Sequenced using an Illumina HiSeq 2000. Amplification of TCR beta CDR3 regions was carried out from RNA transcripts. A first-round RT-PCR of the TCR CDR3 used the HTBI primer set with the Qiagen OneStep RT-PCR kit. Using fastp at Q25 and MiXCR, TCRdb reprocessed the public reads and kept productive beta chains. CDR3 protein sequences are deduplicated, and each keeps its most common genes and DNA. Here the sample has about 500,000 distinct CDR3 sequences; approximately 15% occur a single time. The top ten hold about 18% of the sample. The material sequenced was blood. The source of these receptors is a woman aged 18-35 years with Graves' hyperthyroidism.

There are many counts of this clonotype. The chain employs TRBV2 and TRBJ2-2, with 7 bases aligning to TRBD2. V was clipped by 7 bases and J by 4 bases; unmatched bases: 12. This CDR3 has 16 residues. Looked up from germline, CDR1 is SNHLY and CDR2 is FYNNEI. CDR3 sequence reads: CASIGTGGRSTGELFF. In DNA, the CDR3 is TGTGCCAGCATTGGGACGGGGGGTCGGAGCACCGGGGAGCTGTTTTTT.

This clonotype came up many times. The chain joins TRBV14 to TRBJ1-1; 7 nucleotides match TRBD1. The germline CDR1 and CDR2 sequences are SGHDN and FVKESK. There are 15 residues in the CDR3. V shed 1 base and J 0 bases; nucleotides not matched to a gene: 2. The CDR3 coding sequence is TGTGCCAGCAGCCAAGGCGACAGGGTGAACACTGAAGCTTTCTTT. This gives the protein CASSQGDRVNTEAFF.

This clonotype was seen at least ten times. This chain uses TRBV6-2 or TRBV6-3 with TRBJ1-1; D unresolved. V was cut by 6 bases and J by 1 base, with 15 bases left in between. Germline values: CDR1 MNHEY, CDR2 SVGEGT. The CDR3 covers 15 residues. The CDR3 sequence is CASRQHITPNTEAFF. Written as DNA, the CDR3 is TGTGCCAGCAGACAACACATAACACCGAACACTGAAGCTTTCTTT.

This clonotype was seen only a few times. The J gene is TRBJ2-2, the V gene TRBV10-3; 9 bases fit TRBD2. This CDR3 comprises 13 residues. The germline gives CDR1 ENHRY, CDR2 SYGVKD. With V trimmed by 8 bases and J by 6 bases, 4 bases remained unmatched. CDR3 sequence (DNA): TGTGCCATCGGGCGGGAGGGCCCCGGGGAGCTGTTTTTT. Protein product: CAIGREGPGELFF.

This clonotype was counted at least ten times. The CDR3 protein is CASSNPLEAGEKLFF. For the CDR3, the DNA is TGTGCCAGCAGTAATCCGCTCGAAGCGGGGGAAAAACTGTTTTTT. The chain uses TRBV12-3 or TRBV12-4 and TRBJ1-4; D is ambiguous. This CDR3 region has 15 residues. Trimming left V 5 bases short and J 8 bases short, with 18 bases between.

In its sample, this clonotype was seen many times. The gene calls are TRBV29-1 and TRBJ2-1; 7 bases align to TRBD2. The CDR3 extends over 13 amino acids. Germline assignment: CDR1 SQVTM and CDR2 ANQGSEA. The J segment lost 0 bases and the V segment lost 8 bases, leaving 4 bases of the junction unmatched. The CDR3 DNA sequence: TGCAGCTACGGGAGGAGCTCCTACAATGAGCAGTTCTTC. It translates to CSYGRSSYNEQFF.

This clonotype appeared a few times. CDR3 sequence (DNA): TGTGCCAGCAGCGAGGGACAGACCTACGAGCAGTACTTC. Its translation is CASSEGQTYEQYF. The chain recombines TRBV6-1 with TRBJ2-7, with 7 bases fitting TRBD1. After removal of 6 bases from V and 2 bases from J, the junction contained 4 bases not matched to a gene. Germline V gives CDR1 MNHNS, CDR2 SASEGT. CDR3 length equals 13 residues.

The CDR3 bases are TGTGCCAGCAGGCTTCCAGGGGGCGCGGGTCAGCCCCAGCATTTT. Its translation is CASRLPGGAGQPQHF. The J gene is TRBJ1-5, the V gene TRBV28; TRBD1 matches at 8 bases. J was trimmed by 6 bases and V by 6 bases; bases with no gene match: 10. The CDR3 spans 15 residues. Germline V CDR1 and CDR2: MDHEN, SYDVKM.

This clonotype was seen only a few times. The chain couples TRBV6-2 or TRBV6-3 to TRBJ2-7, with D possibly TRBD2 on 5 matching bases. The length of the CDR3 is 14 residues. The ends were cut back, 5 bases at V and 0 bases at J, with 11 bases in the middle. CDR1 is MNHEY and CDR2 is SVGEGT in the germline V gene. This CDR3 is CASSQDLGSYEQYF. DNA for the CDR3: TGTGCCAGCAGTCAGGACTTGGGCTCCTACGAGCAGTACTTC.

This clonotype was detected only a few times. This chain links TRBV7-8 with TRBJ2-5; D may be TRBD2 (7 bases). The length of the CDR3 is 17 residues. Trimming cost V 5 bases and J 0 bases, with 19 bases left between them. Germline V gene sequence: CDR1 SGHVS, CDR2 FQNEAQ. CDR3 protein: CASSPPIVRGHQETQYF. DNA of the CDR3: TGTGCCAGCAGCCCGCCCATAGTGCGGGGGCACCAAGAGACCCAGTACTTC. Full variable domain (missing parts from reference TRBV7-8 and TRBJ2-5): GAGVSQSPRYKVAKRGQDVALRCDPISGHVSLFWYQQALGQGPEFLTYFQNEAQLDKSGLPSDRFFAERPEGSVSTLKIQRTQQEDSAVYLCASSPPIVRGHQETQYFGPGTRLLVL.

This clonotype was seen many times. The CDR3 reads CASRGGLAGTGELFF. CDR3 nucleotides: TGTGCCAGCAGGGGGGGACTAGCCGGCACCGGGGAGCTGTTTTTT. This chain links TRBV2 with TRBJ2-2, with 9 bases identical to TRBD2. Germline V lookup: CDR1 SNHLY, CDR2 FYNNEI. Trimming removed 6 bases from V and 4 bases from J; junction bases left unmatched: 6. This CDR3 spans 15 amino acids.

This clonotype was found many times. The genes are TRBV6-1 and TRBJ2-7; D might be TRBD2 (6 bases). CDR1 and CDR2 from the germline V gene are MNHNS and SASEGT. The V gene lost 7 bases and the J gene lost 1 base, with 11 bases spanning the gap. This CDR3 is 13 amino acids long. CDR3 coding DNA: TGTGCCAGCACCTACGGGAGTTCCTACGAGCAGTACTTC. It encodes CASTYGSSYEQYF.

This clonotype was found many times. The chain employs TRBV7-9 and TRBJ2-7, with TRBD1 matching 8 bases. The CDR3 sequence is 13 residues long. The V gene's germline CDR1 is SEHNR and CDR2 FQNEAQ (reference sequence). V gave up 5 bases and J gave up 7 bases; unmatched junction bases: 7. In nucleotides, the CDR3 is TGTGCCAGCAGCCCCCGGACAGGGATAGAGCAGTACTTC. Translation gives CASSPRTGIEQYF.

This clonotype was detected a few times. The V and J genes are TRBV12-5 and TRBJ2-4; no reliable D call. The germline V gene has CDR1 LGHNT and CDR2 FRNRAP. The ends were cut back, 3 bases at V and 0 bases at J, with 0 bases in the middle. The CDR3 contains 12 residues. CDR3 residues: CASGLAKNIQYF. The CDR3 region has the DNA TGTGCTAGTGGTTTAGCCAAAAACATTCAGTACTTC.

The chain combines TRBV5-1 with TRBJ2-7; 12 nucleotides align to TRBD2. The DNA matches TRBJ2-1 better at its end, which makes the J call doubtful. This CDR3 region has 17 residues. Germline V gives CDR1 SGHRS, CDR2 YFSETQ. The CDR3 DNA reads TGCGCCAGCAACTTAGGACTAGCGGGACCCAGCTCCTACGAGCAGTTCTTC. Its protein is CASNLGLAGPSSYEQFF.

This clonotype was counted at least ten times. V usage is TRBV20-1 and J usage is TRBJ2-5, with no clear D. V was clipped by 7 bases and J by 0 bases, with 15 bases between them. The length of the CDR3 is 14 residues. Germline V CDR1 and CDR2: DFQATT, SNEGSKA (reference sequence). The CDR3 loop reads CSVRTPFDQETQYF. CDR3 bases: TGCAGTGTCAGGACCCCCTTTGACCAAGAGACCCAGTACTTC.